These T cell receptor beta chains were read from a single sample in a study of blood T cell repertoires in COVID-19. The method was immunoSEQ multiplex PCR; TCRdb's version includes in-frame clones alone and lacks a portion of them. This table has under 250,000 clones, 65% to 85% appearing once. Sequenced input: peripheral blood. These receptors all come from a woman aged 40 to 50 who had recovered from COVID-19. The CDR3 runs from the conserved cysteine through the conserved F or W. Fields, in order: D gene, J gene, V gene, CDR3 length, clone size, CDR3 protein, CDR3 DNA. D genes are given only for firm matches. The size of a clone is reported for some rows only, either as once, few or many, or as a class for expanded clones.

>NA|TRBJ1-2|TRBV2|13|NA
CASSPTENYGYTF
TGTGCCAGCAGCCCTACCGAAAATTATGGCTACACCTTC
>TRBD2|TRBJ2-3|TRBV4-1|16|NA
CASSQAGPAGGDTQYF
TGCGCCAGCAGCCAAGCAGGGCCAGCGGGGGGAGATACGCAGTATTTT
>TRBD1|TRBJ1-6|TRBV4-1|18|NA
CASSLRMIRTGGESPLHF
TGCGCCAGCAGCCTCCGAATGATTAGGACAGGGGGCGAATCACCCCTCCACTTT
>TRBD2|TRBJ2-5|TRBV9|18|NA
CASSVGALAGGTQETQYF
TGTGCCAGCAGCGTAGGGGCACTAGCGGGGGGTACCCAAGAGACCCAGTACTTC
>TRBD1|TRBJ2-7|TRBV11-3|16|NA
CASSLYRDRGLYEQYF
TGTGCCAGCAGCTTATACCGGGACAGGGGGCTCTACGAGCAGTACTTC
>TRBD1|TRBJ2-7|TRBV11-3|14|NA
CASRLRDRGYEQYF
TGTGCCAGCAGACTCCGGGACAGGGGCTACGAGCAGTACTTC
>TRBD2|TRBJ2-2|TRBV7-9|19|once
CASSSTLGLAGTNTGELFF
TGTGCCAGCAGCTCTACCTTGGGACTAGCGGGGACGAACACCGGGGAGCTGTTTTTT
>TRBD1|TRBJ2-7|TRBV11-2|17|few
CASSLESGQGWSYEQYF
TGTGCCAGCAGCTTAGAGTCCGGACAGGGGTGGTCCTACGAGCAGTACTTC
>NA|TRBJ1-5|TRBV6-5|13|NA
CASSYRGREPQHF
TGTGCCAGCAGTTACAGGGGCAGGGAGCCCCAGCATTTT
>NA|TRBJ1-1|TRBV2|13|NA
CASRQGLNTEAFF
TGTGCCAGCAGGCAGGGTCTTAACACTGAAGCTTTCTTT
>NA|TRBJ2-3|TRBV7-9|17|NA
CASSPRQALWGTDTQYF
TGTGCCAGCAGCCCGCGACAGGCCCTGTGGGGCACAGATACGCAGTATTTT
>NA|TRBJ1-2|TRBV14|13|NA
CASSHPGSYGYTF
TGTGCCAGCAGCCACCCGGGATCCTATGGCTACACCTTC
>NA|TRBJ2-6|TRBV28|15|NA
CASMSGQTGANVLTF
TGTGCCAGCATGTCAGGGCAAACTGGGGCCAACGTCCTGACTTTC
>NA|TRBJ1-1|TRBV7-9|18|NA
CASSFSTTPGSWDTEAFF
TGTGCCAGCAGCTTTAGTACCACCCCGGGGAGTTGGGACACTGAAGCTTTCTTT
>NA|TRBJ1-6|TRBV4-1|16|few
CASSQMPATFNSPLHF
TGCGCCAGCAGCCAAATGCCCGCTACGTTTAATTCACCCCTCCACTTT
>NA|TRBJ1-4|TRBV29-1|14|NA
CSVGDISLDEKLFF
TGCAGCGTCGGGGACATTAGCTTGGATGAAAAACTGTTTTTT
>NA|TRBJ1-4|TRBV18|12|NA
CASSPGAGALFF
TGTGCCAGCTCACCAGGGGCAGGGGCATTGTTTTTT
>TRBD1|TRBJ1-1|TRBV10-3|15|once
CAIRETGTGGTEAFF
TGTGCCATCAGAGAAACCGGGACAGGCGGCACTGAAGCTTTCTTT
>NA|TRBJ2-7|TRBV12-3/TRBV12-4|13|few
CASSLGSSYEQYF
TGTGCCAGCAGTTTGGGCAGCTCCTACGAGCAGTACTTC
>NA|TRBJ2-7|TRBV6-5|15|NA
CASSYSSRGSYEQYF
TGTGCCAGCAGTTACTCGAGTAGGGGATCCTACGAGCAGTACTTC
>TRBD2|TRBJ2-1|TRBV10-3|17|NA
CAISESSGTSGGNEQFF
TGTGCCATCAGTGAGTCATCCGGGACTAGCGGGGGGAATGAGCAGTTCTTC
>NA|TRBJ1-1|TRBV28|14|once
CASSPPERRAEAFF
TGTGCCAGCAGTCCACCGGAGAGACGCGCTGAAGCTTTCTTT
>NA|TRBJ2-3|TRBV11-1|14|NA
CASSLMQSTDTQYF
TGTGCCAGCAGCTTAATGCAGAGCACAGATACGCAGTATTTT
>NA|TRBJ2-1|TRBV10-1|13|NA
CASSRTGGDEQFF
TGCGCCAGCAGCCGTACCGGGGGAGATGAGCAGTTCTTC
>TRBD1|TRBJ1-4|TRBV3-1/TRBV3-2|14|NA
CASSPDREDEKLFF
TGTGCCAGCAGCCCGGACAGGGAAGATGAAAAACTGTTTTTT
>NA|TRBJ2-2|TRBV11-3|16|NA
CASSLASEAYAGELFF
TGTGCCAGCAGCTTAGCGTCCGAGGCTTACGCCGGGGAGCTGTTTTTT
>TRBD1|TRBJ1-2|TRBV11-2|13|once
CASSFDRAGGYTF
TGTGCCAGCAGCTTTGACAGGGCAGGGGGCTACACCTTC
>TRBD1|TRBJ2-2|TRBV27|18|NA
CASSPSGGQGTATGELFF
TGTGCCAGCAGTCCCTCAGGCGGACAGGGGACGGCCACCGGGGAGCTGTTTTTT
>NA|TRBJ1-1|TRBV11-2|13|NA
CASSYKTDTEAFF
TGTGCCAGCAGCTACAAGACAGACACTGAAGCTTTCTTT
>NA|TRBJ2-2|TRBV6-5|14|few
CASSSVANTGELFF
TGTGCCAGCAGTTCAGTTGCGAACACCGGGGAGCTGTTTTTT
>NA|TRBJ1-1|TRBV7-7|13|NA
CASSLGPDTEAFF
TGTGCCAGCAGCTTAGGTCCAGACACTGAAGCTTTCTTT
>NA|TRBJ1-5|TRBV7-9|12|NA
CASSLPGQPQHF
TGTGCCAGCAGCCTGCCTGGCCAGCCCCAGCATTTT
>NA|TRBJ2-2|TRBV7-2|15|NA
CASSLGAANTGELFF
TGTGCCAGCAGCTTAGGGGCCGCGAACACCGGGGAGCTGTTTTTT
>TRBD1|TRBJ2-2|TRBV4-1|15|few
CASSQEDRVAGELFF
TGCGCCAGCAGCCAAGAGGACAGGGTAGCCGGGGAGCTGTTTTTT
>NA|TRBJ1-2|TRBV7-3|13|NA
CASSFEQDYGYTF
TGTGCCAGCAGCTTTGAACAAGACTATGGCTACACCTTC
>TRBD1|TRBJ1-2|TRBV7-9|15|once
CASSVPIQGAVGYTF
TGTGCCAGCAGCGTCCCTATTCAGGGGGCTGTTGGCTACACCTTC
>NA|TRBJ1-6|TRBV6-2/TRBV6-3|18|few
CASSPRDLTFSYNSPLHF
TGTGCCAGCAGTCCCCGGGACTTAACCTTCTCCTATAATTCACCCCTCCACTTT
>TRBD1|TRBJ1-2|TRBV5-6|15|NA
CASSIHRGPSGGYTF
TGTGCCAGCAGCATCCACAGGGGCCCCTCGGGTGGCTACACCTTC
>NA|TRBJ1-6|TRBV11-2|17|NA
CASSSYPTGPRGSPLHF
TGTGCCAGCAGCTCCTACCCCACAGGGCCCAGAGGGTCACCCCTCCACTTT
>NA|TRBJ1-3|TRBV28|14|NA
CASTPGGSGNTIYF
TGTGCCAGCACCCCTGGAGGATCTGGAAACACCATATATTTT
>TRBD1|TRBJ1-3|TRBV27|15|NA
CASRMGQGLGNTIYF
TGTGCCAGCAGAATGGGACAGGGGCTAGGAAACACCATATATTTT
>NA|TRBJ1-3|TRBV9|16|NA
CASSAGGPNSGNTIYF
TGTGCCAGCAGCGCCGGGGGGCCGAACTCTGGAAACACCATATATTTT
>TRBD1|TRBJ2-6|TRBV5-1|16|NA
CASGDRPRLGANVLTF
TGCGCCAGTGGGGACAGGCCCCGTCTAGGGGCCAACGTCCTGACTTTC
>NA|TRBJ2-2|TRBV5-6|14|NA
CASSLVTLTGELFF
TGTGCCAGCAGCTTGGTTACCCTAACCGGGGAGCTGTTTTTT
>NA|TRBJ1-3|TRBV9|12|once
CASSDGGDTIYF
TGTGCCAGCAGCGATGGGGGGGACACCATATATTTT
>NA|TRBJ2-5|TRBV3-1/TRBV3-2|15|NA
CASSQGGHLQETQYF
TGTGCCAGCAGCCAAGGGGGACACCTCCAAGAGACCCAGTACTTC
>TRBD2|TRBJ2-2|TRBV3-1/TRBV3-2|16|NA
CASSQYLAGATGELFF
TGTGCCAGCAGCCAATATCTAGCGGGGGCCACCGGGGAGCTGTTTTTT
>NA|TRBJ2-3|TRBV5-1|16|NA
CASSLASGGLSDTQYF
TGCGCCAGCAGCTTGGCTTCGGGGGGCCTGTCAGATACGCAGTATTTT
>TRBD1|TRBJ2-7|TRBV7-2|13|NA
CASSQRQGWGQYF
TGTGCCAGCAGTCAACGACAGGGATGGGGGCAGTACTTC
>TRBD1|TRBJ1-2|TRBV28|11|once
CASSFPGQARF
TGTGCCAGCAGTTTCCCCGGACAGGCACGCTTC
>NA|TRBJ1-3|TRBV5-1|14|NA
CASSLGPAGDTIYF
TGCGCCAGCAGCTTGGGCCCCGCGGGAGACACCATATATTTT
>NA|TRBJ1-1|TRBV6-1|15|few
CASSELRGANTEAFF
TGTGCCAGCAGTGAACTAAGGGGCGCGAACACTGAAGCTTTCTTT
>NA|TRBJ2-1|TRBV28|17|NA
CASSFLPGKSSYNEQFF
TGTGCCAGCAGTTTCCTCCCAGGGAAAAGCTCCTACAATGAGCAGTTCTTC
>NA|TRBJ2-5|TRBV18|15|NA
CASSEIRTAQETQYF
TGTGCCAGCTCAGAAATCCGGACAGCCCAAGAGACCCAGTACTTC
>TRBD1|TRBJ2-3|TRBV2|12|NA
CASRDRGDTQYF
TGTGCCAGCCGGGACAGGGGAGATACGCAGTATTTT
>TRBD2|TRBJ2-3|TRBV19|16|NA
CASSTGAGGHGDTQYF
TGTGCCAGTAGTACTGGAGCGGGGGGCCATGGAGATACGCAGTATTTT
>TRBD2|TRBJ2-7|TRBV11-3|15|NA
CASSLHGGGSYEQYF
TGTGCCAGCAGCTTACATGGGGGGGGTTCCTACGAGCAGTACTTC
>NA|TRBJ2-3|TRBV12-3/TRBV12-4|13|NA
CASSTTNTDTQYF
TGTGCCAGCAGCACGACAAACACAGATACGCAGTATTTT
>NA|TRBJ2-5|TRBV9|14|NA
CASSGGQPQETQYF
TGTGCCAGCAGCGGGGGACAACCTCAAGAGACCCAGTACTTC
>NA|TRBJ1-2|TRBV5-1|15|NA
CASSLTGSGNYGYTF
TGCGCCAGCAGCTTGACGGGCAGCGGTAACTATGGCTACACCTTC